The 20 T cell receptor beta chains reported below all come from one sample, sequenced in a study of cytomegalovirus exposure and HLA in healthy donors. PCR amplification relied on 60 Vbeta primers (plus 13 Jbeta primers). Assay: immunoSEQ multiplex PCR; the TCRdb copy retains only in-frame clones and omits some. In the table there are about 190,000 clones, roughly three quarters of which are singletons. Sample: PBMCs. The source of these receptors is a woman between 45 and 60 years old in good health and CMV-seronegative.

The rearrangement links TRBV2 to TRBJ2-7, with 11 bases aligning to TRBD2. The CDR3 extends over 15 amino acids. CDR1 SNHLY and CDR2 FYNNEI come from the germline V gene. V lost 7 bases to trimming and J lost 5 bases; unmatched junction nucleotides: 10. CDR3 sequence: CASTLSGRGAHEQYF. The CDR3 nucleotides read TGTGCCAGCACCCTTAGCGGGAGGGGGGCCCACGAGCAGTACTTC. Full variable domain (rest looked up from reference TRBV2 and TRBJ2-7): EPEVTQTPSHQVTQMGQEVILRCVPISNHLYFYWYRQILGQKVEFLVSFYNNEISEKSEIFDDQFSVERPDGSNFTLKIRSTKLEDSAMYFCASTLSGRGAHEQYFGPGTRLTVT.

This clone was recorded once. The chain couples TRBV29-1 to TRBJ1-1, with D hard to call. The germline gives CDR1 SQVTM, CDR2 ANQGSEA. The germline V and J ends were trimmed by 0 bases and 10 bases, with 15 bases remaining between them. This CDR3 spans 13 amino acids. DNA of the CDR3: TGCAGCGTTGAAGACACAGTGGGAGGGCGAGCTTTCTTT. Translating gives CSVEDTVGGRAFF.

CDR3 amino acids: CATSRDQSGRGNSPLHF. CDR3 nucleotides: TGTGCCACCAGCAGAGATCAGTCAGGGAGGGGTAATTCACCCCTCCACTTT. The chain carries TRBV15 and TRBJ1-6; a possible D gene is TRBD1 (5 bases). Germline V gene sequence: CDR1 LNHNV, CDR2 YYDKDF (reference sequence). CDR3 size: 17 residues. V gave up 0 bases and J gave up 6 bases, with 15 bases separating them.

Turning to this clone: Germline is not matched at one junction end, which may reflect a read error. The chain recombines TRBV5-6 with TRBJ2-4; TRBD1 matches at 7 bases. The CDR3 contains 17 residues. Per the germline V gene, CDR1 is SGHDT and CDR2 is YYEEEE. CDR3 in amino acids: CASSGLGQAIAKNIQCF. The DNA of the CDR3 is TGTGCCAGCAGCGGGCTCGGACAGGCAATAGCCAAAAACATTCAGTGCTTC.

J is TRBJ2-1 and V is TRBV7-9, with D possibly matching TRBD1 (6 bases). CDR3 size: 13 residues. V shed 7 bases and J shed 0 bases, with 7 bases lying between them. CDR1 is SEHNR and CDR2 is FQNEAQ in the germline V gene (reference sequence). Here the CDR3 DNA reads TGTGCCAGCAAGGACAGCTCCTACAATGAGCAGTTCTTC. Residues: CASKDSSYNEQFF.

The V and J genes are TRBV15 and TRBJ2-7, with TRBD2 matching 13 bases. Germline V gene data show CDR1 as LNHNV and CDR2 as YYDKDF (reference sequence). The CDR3 spans 17 residues. V shed 3 bases and J 0 bases; nucleotides not matched to a gene: 5. The CDR3 spells CATSRGLAGMSSYEQYF. As DNA, the CDR3 is TGTGCCACCAGCAGGGGACTAGCGGGAATGAGCTCCTACGAGCAGTACTTC. The complete variable domain, with remaining parts taken from reference TRBV15 and TRBJ2-7, reads DAMVIQNPRYQVTQFGKPVTLSCSQTLNHNVMYWYQQKSSQAPKLLFHYYDKDFNNEADTPDNFQSRRPNTSFCFLDIRSPGLGDTAMYLCATSRGLAGMSSYEQYFGPGTRLTVT.

V is TRBV7-2 and J is TRBJ2-5; 9 bases match TRBD2. CDR3 size: 16 residues. V trimming: 0 bases; J trimming: 9 bases; junction bases outside the gene matches: 11. Germline lookup yields CDR1 SGHTA and CDR2 FQGNSA. CDR3 nucleotide sequence: TGTGCCAGCAGCTTAGCGATAGCGGGGGCGGTTCGGGCCCAGTACTTC. It codes for CASSLAIAGAVRAQYF.

The chain combines TRBV6-6 with TRBJ2-1; 7 bases match TRBD1. This CDR3 has 14 residues. The V segment lost 2 bases and the J segment 5 bases; nucleotides outside the gene matches: 3. Germline-derived CDR1 and CDR2 are MNHNY and SVGAGI (reference sequence). The CDR3 region is CASSYRDRDNEQFF. DNA for the CDR3: TGTGCCAGCAGTTACCGGGACAGAGACAATGAGCAGTTCTTC.

The gene calls are TRBV18 and TRBJ2-2; 8 positions match TRBD1. Germline V lookup: CDR1 KGHSH, CDR2 LQKENI. Trimming took 6 bases from V and 4 from J; bases not matched to a gene: 7. There are 15 residues in the CDR3. CDR3 protein: CASSPRQGPTGELFF. CDR3 bases: TGTGCCAGCTCTCCCAGACAGGGGCCCACCGGGGAGCTGTTTTTT. The complete variable domain, with remaining parts taken from reference TRBV18 and TRBJ2-2, reads NAGVMQNPRHLVRRRGQEARLRCSPMKGHSHVYWYRQLPEEGLKFMVYLQKENIIDESGMPKERFSAEFPKEGPSILRIQQVVRGDSAAYFCASSPRQGPTGELFFGEGSRLTVL.

The V call is TRBV11-1, the J call TRBJ2-3; D perhaps matches TRBD2 (6 bases). Germline-derived CDR1 and CDR2 are SGHAT and FQDESV (reference sequence). This CDR3 is built from 15 residues. V lost 5 bases and J 6 bases, leaving 18 bases between the germline ends. The CDR3 is CASSRGSGREDTQYF. The DNA for the CDR3 is TGTGCCAGCAGCCGGGGGTCGGGTCGGGAGGATACGCAGTATTTT. Full variable domain (outside the CDR3, taken from reference TRBV11-1 and TRBJ2-3): EAEVAQSPRYKITEKSQAVAFWCDPISGHATLYWYRQILGQGPELLVQFQDESVVDDSQLPKDRFSAERLKGVDSTLKIQPAELGDSAMYLCASSRGSGREDTQYFGPGTRLTVL.

This sequence joins TRBV18 and TRBJ2-7, with 10 bases matching TRBD2. CDR3 length: 17 residues. Germline V gene lookup returns CDR1 KGHSH and CDR2 LQKENI. J gave up 2 bases and V 3 bases, and 10 bases lay outside the gene matches. CDR3 coding DNA: TGTGCCAGCTCACCGAAGAGCGGGGGGGCCGGGACCTACGAGCAGTACTTC. Amino acids: CASSPKSGGAGTYEQYF.

The V gene is TRBV29-1, the J gene TRBJ2-7, with 8 bases matching TRBD1. V shed 5 bases and J 6 bases; nucleotides not matched to a gene: 6. This CDR3 has 12 residues. Germline values: CDR1 SQVTM, CDR2 ANQGSEA. CDR3 loop: CSVTWTGSEQYF. The DNA for the CDR3 is TGCAGCGTTACATGGACAGGGAGCGAGCAGTACTTC.

Turning to this clone: One end of the junction varies from germline; a read error may be responsible. Other DNA sequences from this sample encode an identical CDR3 as well. J is TRBJ2-2 and V is TRBV4-3, with 11 bases matching TRBD1. The CDR3 runs 17 residues. Germline assignment: CDR1 LGHNA and CDR2 YSLEER. In DNA form, the CDR3 reads TGCGCCAGTAGCCAGGCCCGGACAGGGGGCGCAGCCGGGGAGCTGTTTTTT. Its translation: CASSQARTGGAAGELFF.

This clone was seen more than once but under ten times. The genes are TRBV6-1 and TRBJ1-4; the D gene is possibly TRBD1 (6 bases). V shed 8 bases and J shed 13 bases, with 11 bases lying between them. The CDR3 runs to 10 residues. The V gene's germline CDR1 is MNHNS and CDR2 SASEGT. The CDR3 DNA is TGTGCCAGCGAGGACAGCGGACTGTTTTTT. Translated, it gives CASEDSGLFF.

CDR3 in amino acids: CSVYSNTEAFF. For the CDR3, the DNA is TGTTCGGTGTATTCGAACACTGAAGCTTTCTTT. The chain combines TRBV7-9 with TRBJ1-1; D unclear. There are 11 residues in the CDR3. CDR1 and CDR2 from the germline V gene are SEHNR and FQNEAQ (reference sequence).

V usage is TRBV6-6 and J usage is TRBJ1-1; the match to TRBD1 covers 11 bases. There are 15 residues in the CDR3. The germline gives CDR1 MNHNY, CDR2 SVGAGI (reference sequence). Germline trimming cut 6 bases from V and 4 bases from J; bases unmatched to any gene: 7. In nucleotides, the CDR3 is TGTGCCAGCAGCACCGGTGGGACAGGGGGCACTGAAGCTTTCTTT. Translation gives CASSTGGTGGTEAFF.

The rearrangement uses TRBV27 and TRBJ1-5, with 7 bases that match TRBD1. With V trimmed by 10 bases and J by 5 bases, 8 bases remained unmatched. The germline gives CDR1 MNHEY, CDR2 SMNVEV (reference sequence). The CDR3 covers 13 residues. The CDR3 DNA is TGTGCCACTGCGACAGGGCGGGATCAGCCCCAGCATTTT. This codes for CATATGRDQPQHF.

This chain joins TRBV6-5 and TRBJ2-2; TRBD1 matches 10 bases. From germline, CDR1 is MNHEY and CDR2 SVGAGI. After removal of 5 bases from V and 1 base from J, the junction contained 1 base not matched to a gene. The CDR3 runs 15 residues. CDR3 sequence (DNA): TGTGCCAGCAGTAGGGACAGGGGGAACACCGGGGAGCTGTTTTTT. It yields the protein CASSRDRGNTGELFF.

The chain employs TRBV10-3 and TRBJ1-2; D is unresolved. V lost 0 bases and J 3 bases, leaving 14 bases between the germline ends. Germline V lookup: CDR1 ENHRY, CDR2 SYGVKD. CDR3 length: 16 residues. In DNA, the CDR3 is TGTGCCATCAGTGAGTCGACTACAGTAATTGACTATGGCTACACCTTC. It yields the protein CAISESTTVIDYGYTF.

The chain is built from TRBV7-2 and TRBJ1-1; D is perhaps TRBD1 (5 bases). The germline CDR1 and CDR2 sequences are SGHTA and FQGNSA. CDR3 size: 13 residues. Trimming took off 4 bases at V and 6 bases at J, with 12 bases between the two ends. CDR3 amino acids: CASSSTIGAEAFF. As DNA, the CDR3 is TGTGCCAGCAGCTCCACCATAGGGGCTGAAGCTTTCTTT.